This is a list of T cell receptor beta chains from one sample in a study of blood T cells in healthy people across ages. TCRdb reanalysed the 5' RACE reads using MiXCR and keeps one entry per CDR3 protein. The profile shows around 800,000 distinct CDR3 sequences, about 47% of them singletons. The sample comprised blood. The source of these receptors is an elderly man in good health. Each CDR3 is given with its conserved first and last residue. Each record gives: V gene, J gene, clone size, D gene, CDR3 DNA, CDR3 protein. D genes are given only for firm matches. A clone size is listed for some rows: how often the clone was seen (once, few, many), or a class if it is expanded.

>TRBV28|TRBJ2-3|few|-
TGTGCCAGCAGACCCTACACGGGTGATGGAGATACGCAGTATTTT
CASRPYTGDGDTQYF
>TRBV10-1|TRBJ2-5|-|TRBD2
TGCGCCAGCAGTGAGTCGACCGGGAGGGCCATAGAGACCCAGTACTTC
CASSESTGRAIETQYF
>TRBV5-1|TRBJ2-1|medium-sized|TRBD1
TGCGCCAGCAGCTCCGACAGGGGTTTAGCCAATGAGCAGTTCTTC
CASSSDRGLANEQFF
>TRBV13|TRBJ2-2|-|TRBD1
TGTGCCAGTACCGACAGGGGGCCCGGGGAGCTGTTTTTT
CASTDRGPGELFF
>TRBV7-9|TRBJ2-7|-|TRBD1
TGTGCCAGCACCCACGGGGACAGTTGGGCGATGGCCTACGAGCAGTACTTC
CASTHGDSWAMAYEQYF
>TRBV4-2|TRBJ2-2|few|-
TGTGCCAGCAGCCAAGGGCGGGGTTTCGGGGAGCTGTTTTTT
CASSQGRGFGELFF
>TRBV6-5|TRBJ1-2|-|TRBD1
TGTGCCAGCAGTTACTCCGGTTCGGACAGGAGGGGCTACACCTTC
CASSYSGSDRRGYTF
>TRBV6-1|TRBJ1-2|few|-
TGTGCCAGCTCCCCTCGGACAACCGGGGGTCTTGGCTACACCTTC
CASSPRTTGGLGYTF
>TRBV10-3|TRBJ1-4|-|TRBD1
TGTGCCATCAGTGACTCGGACAGGGGCGATGAAAAACTGTTTTTT
CAISDSDRGDEKLFF
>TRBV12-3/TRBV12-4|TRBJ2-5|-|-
TGTGCCAGCACCCCGCGGCAGTTGGAGGAGACCCAGTACTTC
CASTPRQLEETQYF
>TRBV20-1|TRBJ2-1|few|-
TGCAGTGCGCATACCACTGGCAGGATAAGGAATGAGCAGTTCTTC
CSAHTTGRIRNEQFF
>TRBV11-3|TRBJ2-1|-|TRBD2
TGTGCCAGCAGCTCAGACGGACGAGCGGGAAGTGGAGGGCAGTTCTTC
CASSSDGRAGSGGQFF
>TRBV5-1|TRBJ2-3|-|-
TGCGCCAGCAGCCAGGGGGGGCCACTCACAGATACGCAGTATTTT
CASSQGGPLTDTQYF
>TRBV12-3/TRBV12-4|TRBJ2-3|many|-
TGTGCCAGCTCACCTTCCACAGATACGCAGTATTTT
CASSPSTDTQYF
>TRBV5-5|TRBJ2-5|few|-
TGTGCCAGCAGCTTTTTTCCCGGCGGGGTGGGGGAGACCCAGTACTTC
CASSFFPGGVGETQYF
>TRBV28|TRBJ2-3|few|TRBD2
TGTGCCAGCATTCCTGCGGGAGAGCTAGCGGGAGGCTTCACAGATACGCAGTATTTT
CASIPAGELAGGFTDTQYF
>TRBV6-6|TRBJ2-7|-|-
TGTGCCAGCAGTTCCCCGTCAAGGGATTACGAGCAGTACTTC
CASSSPSRDYEQYF
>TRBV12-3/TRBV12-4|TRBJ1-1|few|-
TGTGCCAGCAGTTTAGATTGGAACACTGAAGCTTTCTTT
CASSLDWNTEAFF
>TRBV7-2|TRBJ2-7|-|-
TGTGCCAGCAGCCCCAGCCGCTACGAGCAGTACTTC
CASSPSRYEQYF
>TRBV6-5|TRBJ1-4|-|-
TGTGCCAGCTTTGTGACAGCTGCAACTAATGAAAAACTGTTTTTT
CASFVTAATNEKLFF
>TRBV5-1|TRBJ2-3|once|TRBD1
TGCGCCAGCAGGGGTTCCGGGACAGGGTCCACAGATACGCAGTATTTT
CASRGSGTGSTDTQYF
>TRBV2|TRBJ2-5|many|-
TGTGCCAGCACCAGGTTGGGAGTTCAAGAGACCCAGTACTTC
CASTRLGVQETQYF